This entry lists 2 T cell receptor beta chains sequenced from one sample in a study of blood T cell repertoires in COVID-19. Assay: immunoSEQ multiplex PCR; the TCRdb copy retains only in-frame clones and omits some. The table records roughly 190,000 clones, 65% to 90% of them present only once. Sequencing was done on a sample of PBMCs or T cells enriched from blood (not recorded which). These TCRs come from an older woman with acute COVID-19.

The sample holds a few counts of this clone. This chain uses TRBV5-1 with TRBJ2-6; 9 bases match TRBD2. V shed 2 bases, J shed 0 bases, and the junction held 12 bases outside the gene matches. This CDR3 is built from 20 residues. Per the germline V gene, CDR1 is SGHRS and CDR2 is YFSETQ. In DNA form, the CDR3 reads TGCGCCAGCAGCTTAATAGCGGGGGACTCCATTCTCTCTGGGGCCAACGTCCTGACTTTC. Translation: CASSLIAGDSILSGANVLTF.

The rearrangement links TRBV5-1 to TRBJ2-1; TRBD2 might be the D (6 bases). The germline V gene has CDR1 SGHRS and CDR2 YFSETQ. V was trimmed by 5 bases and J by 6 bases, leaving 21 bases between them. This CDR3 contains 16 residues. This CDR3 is CASRPSGVASTNEQFF. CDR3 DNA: TGCGCCAGCAGGCCGTCGGGAGTGGCTTCAACCAATGAGCAGTTCTTC. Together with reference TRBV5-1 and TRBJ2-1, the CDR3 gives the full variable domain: KAGVTQTPRYLIKTRGQQVTLSCSPISGHRSVSWYQQTPGQGLQFLFEYFSETQRNKGNFPGRFSGRQFSNSRSEMNVSTLELGDSALYLCASRPSGVASTNEQFFGPGTRLTVL.